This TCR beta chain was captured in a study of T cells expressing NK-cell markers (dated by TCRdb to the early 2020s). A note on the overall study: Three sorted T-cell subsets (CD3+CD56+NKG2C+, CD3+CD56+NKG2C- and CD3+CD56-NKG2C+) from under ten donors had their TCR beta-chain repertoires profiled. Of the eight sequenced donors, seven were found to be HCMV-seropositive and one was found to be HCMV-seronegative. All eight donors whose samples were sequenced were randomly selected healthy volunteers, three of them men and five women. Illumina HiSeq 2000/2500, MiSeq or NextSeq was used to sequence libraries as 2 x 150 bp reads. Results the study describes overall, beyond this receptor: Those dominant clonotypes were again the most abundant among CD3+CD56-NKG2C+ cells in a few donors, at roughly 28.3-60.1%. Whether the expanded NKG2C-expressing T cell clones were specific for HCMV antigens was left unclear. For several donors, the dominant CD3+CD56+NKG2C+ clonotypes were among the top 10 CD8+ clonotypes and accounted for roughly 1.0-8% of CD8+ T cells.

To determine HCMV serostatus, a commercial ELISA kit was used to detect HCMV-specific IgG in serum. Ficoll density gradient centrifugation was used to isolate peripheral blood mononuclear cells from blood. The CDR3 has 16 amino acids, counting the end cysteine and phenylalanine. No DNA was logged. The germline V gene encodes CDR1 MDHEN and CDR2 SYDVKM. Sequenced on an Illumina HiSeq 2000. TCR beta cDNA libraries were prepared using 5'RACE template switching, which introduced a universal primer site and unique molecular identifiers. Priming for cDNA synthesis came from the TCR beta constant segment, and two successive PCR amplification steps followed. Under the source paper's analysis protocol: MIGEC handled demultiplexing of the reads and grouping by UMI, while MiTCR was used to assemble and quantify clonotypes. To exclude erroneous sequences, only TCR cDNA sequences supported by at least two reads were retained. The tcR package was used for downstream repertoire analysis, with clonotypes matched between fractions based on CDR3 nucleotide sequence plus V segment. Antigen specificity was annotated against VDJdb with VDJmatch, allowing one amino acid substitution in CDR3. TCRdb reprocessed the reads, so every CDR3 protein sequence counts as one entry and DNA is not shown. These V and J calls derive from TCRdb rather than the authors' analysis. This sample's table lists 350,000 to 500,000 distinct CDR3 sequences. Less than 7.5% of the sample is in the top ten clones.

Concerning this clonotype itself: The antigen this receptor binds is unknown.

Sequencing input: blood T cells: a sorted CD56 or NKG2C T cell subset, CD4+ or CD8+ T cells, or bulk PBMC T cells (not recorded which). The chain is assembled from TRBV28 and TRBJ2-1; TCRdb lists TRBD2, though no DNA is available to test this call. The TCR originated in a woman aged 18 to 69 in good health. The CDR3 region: CASLSSGAISYNEQFF.